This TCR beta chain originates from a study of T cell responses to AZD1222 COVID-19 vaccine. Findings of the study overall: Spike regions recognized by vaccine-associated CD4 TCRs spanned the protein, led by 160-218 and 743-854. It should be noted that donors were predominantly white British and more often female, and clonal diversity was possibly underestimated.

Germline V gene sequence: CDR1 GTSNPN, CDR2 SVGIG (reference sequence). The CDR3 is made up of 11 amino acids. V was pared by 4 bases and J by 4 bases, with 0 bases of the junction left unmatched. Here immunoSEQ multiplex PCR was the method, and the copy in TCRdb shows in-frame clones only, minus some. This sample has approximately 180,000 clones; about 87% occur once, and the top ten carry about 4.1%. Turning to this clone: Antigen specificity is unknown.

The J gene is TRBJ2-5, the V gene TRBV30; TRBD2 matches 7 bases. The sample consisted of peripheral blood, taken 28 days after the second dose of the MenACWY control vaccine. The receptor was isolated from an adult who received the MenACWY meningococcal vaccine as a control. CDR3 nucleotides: TGTGCCTGGACTAGCGGAGAGACCCAGTACTTC. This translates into CAWTSGETQYF.